This T cell receptor (beta chain) is drawn from a study of T-cell reconstitution after alpha-beta-depleted transplantation in children. This clonotype occurred a few times. The TCRbeta library incorporated unique molecular identifiers. TCRdb independently ran MiXCR on the PCR reads; one entry per CDR3 protein. The sample shows some 490,000 distinct CDR3 sequences, around 13% of them seen only once. The CDR3 has 15 residues. Sequencing was performed on PBMCs from the stem cell graft donor, taken from the stem cell graft. This rearrangement joins TRBV21-1 to TRBJ2-1. TRBV21-1 is designated a pseudogene. The source is a human donor who donated a stem cell graft to a child with combined immunodeficiency. CDR3 coding DNA: TGTGCCAGCAGCAAATCTAGGAAGACTACCAATGAGCAGTTCTTC. Translated, it gives CASSKSRKTTNEQFF.